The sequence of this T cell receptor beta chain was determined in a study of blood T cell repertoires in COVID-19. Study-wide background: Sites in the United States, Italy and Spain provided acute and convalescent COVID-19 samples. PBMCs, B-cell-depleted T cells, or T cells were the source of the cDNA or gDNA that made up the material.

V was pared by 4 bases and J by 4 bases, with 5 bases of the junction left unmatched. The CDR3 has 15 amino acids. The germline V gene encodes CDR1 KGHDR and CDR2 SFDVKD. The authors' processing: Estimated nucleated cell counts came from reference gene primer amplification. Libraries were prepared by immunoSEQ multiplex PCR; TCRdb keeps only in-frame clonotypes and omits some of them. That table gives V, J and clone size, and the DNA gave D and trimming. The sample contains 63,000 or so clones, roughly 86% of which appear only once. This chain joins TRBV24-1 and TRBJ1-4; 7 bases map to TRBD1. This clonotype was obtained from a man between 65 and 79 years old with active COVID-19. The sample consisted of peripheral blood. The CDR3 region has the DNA TGTGCCACCAGTGACCGGGACAGAAATAATGAAAAACTGTTTTTT. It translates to CATSDRDRNNEKLFF.